This paragraph covers one T cell receptor (beta chain) sequence. Its specificity is not known. It may be a read error: a sequence one base away is much more abundant. The sample originates from a study of CD8+CD57+ T cells in acquired aplastic anemia. Looking at the study overall: Sorted CD4+ and CD8+ cells yielded DNA averaging around 3.2 ug. Study-level findings and limits: The study identified twenty-nine CD8+ CDR3 sequences shared by patients and controls.

Profiles of TCR beta VDJ and CDR3 were generated from a genomic DNA template. TCRdb reprocessed the reads with MiXCR, giving one entry per CDR3 protein. The sample shows under 350,000 distinct CDR3 sequences, roughly 53% of them seen only once. The CDR3 totals 13 residues. Per the germline V gene, CDR1 is MNHEY and CDR2 is SMNVEV (reference sequence). An expansion of CD8+CD57+ cells by flow cytometry had been shown in patients chosen for sequencing. The diagnosis in all patients was severe acquired aplastic anemia. The TCR originated in a human donor with aplastic anemia. The chain has TRBV27 and TRBJ2-5; D unresolved. Sequencing was performed on sorted CD4+, CD8+, or CD8+CD57+ T cells (not recorded which) from PBMCs. CDR3 bases: TGTGCCAGCAGTTCGACTGCGATAGAGACCCAGCACTTC. Its protein is CASSSTAIETQHF.